This T cell receptor beta chain originates from a study of Ad26.COV2.S vaccination and SARS-CoV-2 variants. About the study: Once, or twice with 56 days between doses, Ad26.COV2.S was given intramuscularly.

Assay used: immunoSEQ multiplex PCR; TCRdb lists only in-frame clones, some missing. This sample has hundreds of thousands of clones, with about 90% found just once. The length of the CDR3 is 15 residues. The V end lost 1 base, the J end lost 0 bases, and 10 bases lay between the germline ends. The germline V gene encodes CDR1 GTSNPN and CDR2 SVGIG (reference sequence). Indicated treatment: some 19 received Ad26.COV2.S at low or high dose, single or two shots; roughly five received placebo; per-sample allocation not given. Material that was analyzed had been drawn on day 63 after the first vaccine or placebo injection. The donor was a Boston adult aged 18-55 years. The administered vaccine (an Ad26 vector) expressed Wuhan-strain SARS-CoV-2 spike.

The sequence derives from a person between 18 and 65 years old who received the Ad26.COV2.S COVID-19 vaccine or a placebo. This material consisted of peripheral blood, taken in a trial of Ad26.COV2.S vaccine versus placebo. The rearrangement uses TRBV30 and TRBJ2-4, with D uncertain. Written as DNA, the CDR3 is TGTGCCTGGAGTGCCCCGGGCCTAGCCAAAAACATTCAGTACTTC. Protein sequence: CAWSAPGLAKNIQYF. The full variable domain, rest sourced from reference TRBV30 and TRBJ2-4, is SQTIHQWPATLVQPVGSPLSLECTVEGTSNPNLYWYRQAAGRGLQLLFYSVGIGQISSEVPQNLSASRPQDRQFILSSKKLLLSDSGFYLCAWSAPGLAKNIQYFGAGTRLSVL.